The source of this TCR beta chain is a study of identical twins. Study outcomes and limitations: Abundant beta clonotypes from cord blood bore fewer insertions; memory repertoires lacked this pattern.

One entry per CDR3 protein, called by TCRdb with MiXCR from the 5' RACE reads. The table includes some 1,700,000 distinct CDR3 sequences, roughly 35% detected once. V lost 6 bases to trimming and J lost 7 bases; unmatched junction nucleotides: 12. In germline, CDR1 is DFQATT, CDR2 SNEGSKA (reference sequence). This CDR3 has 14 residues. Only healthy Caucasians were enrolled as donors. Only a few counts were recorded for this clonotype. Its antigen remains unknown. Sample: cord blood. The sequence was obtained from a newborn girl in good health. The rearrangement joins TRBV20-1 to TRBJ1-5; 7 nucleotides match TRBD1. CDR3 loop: CSAKDRDERQPQHF. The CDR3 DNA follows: TGCAGTGCCAAAGACAGGGATGAACGCCAGCCCCAGCATTTT.